These 6 T cell receptor beta chains were sequenced from one sample in a study of shared clonotypes between healthy human individuals. CD45RO-negative, CCR7-positively selected cells formed the naive CD8 fraction, excluding terminally differentiated effector memory CD45RA+ cells. The data were produced by immunoSEQ multiplex PCR, yet TCRdb's version contains in-frame clones alone and is incomplete. The profile covers some 2 million clones, with less than 95% appearing a single time and around 1% taken by the ten largest. The specimen sequenced was naive CD8+ T cells sorted from blood. All receptors derive from a man aged 18 to 29 in good health.

This clone was recorded only once. The chain links TRBV4-1 to TRBJ1-2; D ambiguous. Germline V gene sequence: CDR1 MGHRA, CDR2 YSYEKL. The CDR3 totals 15 residues. The V gene lost 0 bases and the J gene lost 2 bases, with 10 bases spanning the gap. The CDR3, as DNA: TGCGCCAGCAGCCAAGATGCCGGATTGAACTATGGCTACACCTTC. Translation gives CASSQDAGLNYGYTF.

The rearrangement joins TRBV21-1 to TRBJ2-7; TRBD1 was called by the table and not checked on the DNA. TRBV21-1 is annotated as a pseudogene. The CDR3 runs 17 residues. The CDR3 region is CASSKGGGQGASYEQYF. As DNA, the CDR3 is TGTGCCAGCAGCAAAGGTGGTGGCCAGGGGGCTTCCTACGAGCAGTACTTC.

The chain is built from TRBV5-6 and TRBJ2-7, with 7 bases lining up with TRBD1. V shed 4 bases, J shed 1 base, and the junction held 11 bases outside the gene matches. Germline lookup yields CDR1 SGHDT and CDR2 YYEEEE. This CDR3 is built from 16 residues. The CDR3 here is CASSPNFQGESYEQYF. CDR3 coding DNA: TGTGCCAGCAGCCCTAACTTCCAGGGGGAGTCCTACGAGCAGTACTTC.

J is TRBJ2-7 and V is TRBV9, with D unresolved. CDR1 and CDR2 (germline): SGDLS, YYNGEE. The CDR3 totals 13 residues. Between the trimmed V and J ends, which lost 4 bases and 5 bases, there was a span of 13 bases. CDR3 in amino acids: CASSSEGLDEQYF. The CDR3 DNA is TGTGCCAGCAGCTCAGAAGGGCTGGACGAGCAGTACTTC.

The chain combines TRBV6-1 with TRBJ1-3, with D perhaps matching TRBD1 (5 bases). This CDR3 has 15 residues. Looked up from germline, CDR1 is MNHNS and CDR2 is SASEGT. Trimming took off 3 bases at V and 1 base at J, with 10 bases between the two ends. The CDR3, as DNA: TGTGCCAGCAGTGACAGGGCAACTTCTGGAAACACCATATATTTT. Amino acid sequence: CASSDRATSGNTIYF.

J is TRBJ2-3 and V is TRBV7-9; the D is unclear. Trimming stripped 10 bases from V and 4 bases from J, with 12 bases between. The germline gives CDR1 SEHNR, CDR2 FQNEAQ (reference sequence). The CDR3 sequence is 12 residues long. The CDR3 DNA reads TGTGCCACTCCAACATCTTCAGATACGCAGTATTTT. Encoded protein: CATPTSSDTQYF.